This is a list of T cell receptor beta chains from one sample in a study of blood T cell repertoires in COVID-19. Data came from immunoSEQ multiplex PCR; TCRdb stores just in-frame clones and leaves some out. The sample includes about 150,000 clones, under 85% of them seen just once. Sequenced material: peripheral blood. These receptor sequences come from a woman aged 80 or older with acute or convalescent COVID-19. Each CDR3 is given with its conserved first and last residue. D genes are given only for firm matches. Clone size is shown for a subset of rows, as once, few, many or a class of expanded clone.

clone size,CDR3 length,D gene,V gene,J gene,CDR3 DNA,CDR3 protein
NA,15,NA,TRBV5-1,TRBJ1-6,TGCGCCAGCAGCTTGGCGGGACAAATACTTTCACCCCTCCACTTT,CASSLAGQILSPLHF
NA,13,NA,TRBV12-3/TRBV12-4,TRBJ1-1,TGTGCCAGCAGTCTTCAGCGGAACACTGAAGCTTTCTTT,CASSLQRNTEAFF
NA,13,NA,TRBV7-9,TRBJ1-1,TGTGCCGGGGGGGAACAAGAGAACACTGAAGCTTTCTTT,CAGGEQENTEAFF
NA,12,NA,TRBV11-1,TRBJ2-3,TGTGCCAGCAGCTTTAAGCAAGCGGTCCAGTATTTT,CASSFKQAVQYF
few,16,TRBD2,TRBV7-2,TRBJ2-1,TGTGCCAGCAGCTTGCATAGCGGGGAGATCTACAATGAGCAGTTCTTC,CASSLHSGEIYNEQFF
NA,15,TRBD1,TRBV5-1,TRBJ1-2,TGCGCCAGCAGACCCGGGACAGGGGGGACCTATGGCTACACCTTC,CASRPGTGGTYGYTF
once,11,NA,TRBV28,TRBJ2-7,TGTGCCAGCAGTTATGGGCAGGGTTTGTACTTC,CASSYGQGLYF
few,15,NA,TRBV7-3,TRBJ1-6,TGTGCCAGCAGCTTAATGGGGCAGGGTAATTCACCCCTCCACTTT,CASSLMGQGNSPLHF
NA,14,NA,TRBV19,TRBJ2-1,TGTGCCAGTAGTATAGGACAGACCTACAATGAGCAGTTCTTC,CASSIGQTYNEQFF
NA,14,NA,TRBV6-5,TRBJ1-6,TGTGCCAGCAGGCGGCGGGGGCAGGTTTCACCCCTCCACTTT,CASRRRGQVSPLHF
NA,15,NA,TRBV2,TRBJ1-3,TGTGCCAGCAGTGAAGTACGCAGGCCCGGAAACACCATATATTTT,CASSEVRRPGNTIYF
few,14,NA,TRBV1,TRBJ2-7,TGCACCAGCAACCCCTGGTACAGCTCCTACGAGCAGTACTTC,CTSNPWYSSYEQYF
few,13,NA,TRBV12-3/TRBV12-4,TRBJ1-5,TGTGCCAGCAGTTCCCTAGCTAATCAGCCCCAGCATTTT,CASSSLANQPQHF
NA,17,TRBD1,TRBV19,TRBJ1-1,TGTGCCAGTAGTACCGTCCGGCTCGGGACAGTGAACACTGAAGCTTTCTTT,CASSTVRLGTVNTEAFF
NA,16,NA,TRBV7-6,TRBJ1-2,TGTGCCAGCAGCCTACGACCTACAGCCTCCAACTATGGCTACACCTTC,CASSLRPTASNYGYTF
NA,14,TRBD1,TRBV6-2/TRBV6-3,TRBJ2-3,TGTGCCAGCAGCAGGGGGTGGGGCCCAGATACGCAGTATTTT,CASSRGWGPDTQYF
NA,15,NA,TRBV4-1,TRBJ1-2,TGCGCCAGCAGCCAAGATATAGCGCGAGAGGATGGCTACACCTTC,CASSQDIAREDGYTF
few,14,NA,TRBV7-9,TRBJ1-4,TGTGCCACAGCCGGGGGGTCAACTAATGAAAAACTGTTTTTT,CATAGGSTNEKLFF
NA,14,NA,TRBV28,TRBJ1-2,TGTGCCAGCAGTTTTCCGGTGGAGCCCTATGGCTACACCTTC,CASSFPVEPYGYTF
few,15,TRBD2,TRBV3-1/TRBV3-2,TRBJ2-7,TGTGCCAGCAGCCAGGGGGCTAGCGGGAGTAAAGAGCAGTACTTC,CASSQGASGSKEQYF
NA,11,NA,TRBV20-1,TRBJ2-5,TGCAGTGCAACCCTAGAAGAGACCCAGTACTTC,CSATLEETQYF
NA,14,NA,TRBV2,TRBJ2-4,TGTGCCAGCGCGGCCGGGGAGGCCAAAAACATTCAGTACTTC,CASAAGEAKNIQYF
NA,15,NA,TRBV11-3,TRBJ1-1,TGTGCCAGCAGCTTAGGTATAGGGGGGAACACTGAAGCTTTCTTT,CASSLGIGGNTEAFF
few,14,TRBD1,TRBV6-6,TRBJ1-4,TGTGCCAGGGAAGGACAGGGGGTTGAGAGAAAACTGTTTTTT,CAREGQGVERKLFF
NA,16,TRBD1,TRBV7-2,TRBJ1-1,TGTGCCAGCAGCTTAGGGGAGACAGGGCGCGGGACTGAAGCTTTCTTT,CASSLGETGRGTEAFF
NA,17,NA,TRBV9,TRBJ1-1,TGTGCCAGCAGCGTAGCGTCCTGGGGGGGCCGGGACACTGAAGCTTTCTTT,CASSVASWGGRDTEAFF
NA,15,TRBD2,TRBV6-5,TRBJ2-7,TGTGCCAGCAGTTCCGGGACTAGGGCATCCTACGAGCAGTACTTC,CASSSGTRASYEQYF
NA,14,TRBD1,TRBV9,TRBJ1-6,TGTGCCAGCAGGGAGGGACAGAATAATTCACCCCTCCACTTT,CASREGQNNSPLHF
NA,17,TRBD2,TRBV2,TRBJ2-1,TGTGCCAGCAGTGAAGCGAATAGCGGGAGGGCGGGTAATGAGCAGTTCTTC,CASSEANSGRAGNEQFF
NA,11,NA,TRBV29-1,TRBJ1-1,TGCAGCGTTGAAGCAGGGCGGCAAGCTTTCTTT,CSVEAGRQAFF
NA,16,NA,TRBV11-2,TRBJ1-3,TGTGCCAGCAGCTTAGCCTCGGGTCACTCTGGAAACACCATATATTTT,CASSLASGHSGNTIYF
NA,15,TRBD1,TRBV6-5,TRBJ1-1,TGTGCCAGCAGTTACGCCGACAGGGGAGGACTTGAAGCTTTCTTT,CASSYADRGGLEAFF
NA,16,NA,TRBV19,TRBJ2-6,TGTGCCAGTAGTAAGAGAGGGACATCTGGGGCCAACGTCCTGACTTTC,CASSKRGTSGANVLTF
NA,11,TRBD2,TRBV30,TRBJ2-1,TGTGCCAGCGGGGTCTACAATGAGCAGTTCTTC,CASGVYNEQFF
NA,16,TRBD1,TRBV5-1,TRBJ1-1,TGCGCCAGCAGCCAGGGACAGGAGGTACTAAGCGCTGAAGCTTTCTTT,CASSQGQEVLSAEAFF
few,16,TRBD2,TRBV7-6,TRBJ2-2,TGTGCCAGCAGCTTAGGGACTAGCGGAAATGACGGGGAGCTGTTTTTT,CASSLGTSGNDGELFF
few,17,TRBD1,TRBV10-3,TRBJ1-5,TGTGCCATCAGTGAGTCGACAGGGACAGTGCAAAATCAGCCCCAGCATTTT,CAISESTGTVQNQPQHF
many,13,TRBD1,TRBV7-2,TRBJ1-6,TGTGCCAGCAGCAGGGGACAGGCTTCACCCCTCCACTTT,CASSRGQASPLHF
NA,15,NA,TRBV3-1/TRBV3-2,TRBJ2-6,TGTGCCAGCAGCCCCCGACATGTTGGGGCCAACGTCCTGACTTTC,CASSPRHVGANVLTF
NA,14,TRBD1,TRBV10-3,TRBJ1-6,TGTGCCATCAGAGGGACAGGGGGCAGTTCACCCCTCCACTTT,CAIRGTGGSSPLHF
NA,16,NA,TRBV9,TRBJ1-4,TGTGCCAGCAGCGTAGCTGCAGGGTTTAATAATGAAAAACTGTTTTTT,CASSVAAGFNNEKLFF
NA,19,TRBD2,TRBV7-2,TRBJ2-1,TGTGCCAGCAGCTTCCCCACAAATCTAGCGGCGAGCTCCTACAATGAGCAGTTCTTC,CASSFPTNLAASSYNEQFF
once,15,TRBD1,TRBV10-2,TRBJ2-7,TGCGCCAGCAGGCGAACGACAGGGGGCGTGAACGAGCAGTACTTC,CASRRTTGGVNEQYF
NA,14,TRBD1,TRBV6-2/TRBV6-3,TRBJ1-1,TGTGCCAGCAGTCAACAGGGGGTGTTGACTGAAGCTTTCTTT,CASSQQGVLTEAFF
NA,13,NA,TRBV30,TRBJ1-4,TGTGCCTGGAGTTACGGACAAAATGAAAAACTGTTTTTT,CAWSYGQNEKLFF
NA,15,NA,TRBV6-2/TRBV6-3,TRBJ2-7,TGTGCCAGCAGTTACCCCACGGGGGGCCCCTACGAGCAGTACTTC,CASSYPTGGPYEQYF